This TCR beta chain stems from a study of blood T cell repertoires in COVID-19. Background on the study: COVID-19 samples from acute and convalescent phases originated in the United States, Italy and Spain.

In the source study's methods: Scientists estimated how many nucleated cells there were by amplifying reference gene primers. The method was immunoSEQ multiplex PCR; TCRdb's version includes in-frame clones alone and lacks a portion of them. V, J and clone size derive from that table, while D and trimming were established from the DNA sequence. The sample consists of around 330,000 clones, about 91% of them appearing once. In assigning cohorts, the study relied on participant-reported clinical history. Two consecutive negative NP/OP PCR tests, clearance, or resolved symptoms defined Cohort 3 recovery. Material: PBMCs or T cells enriched from blood (not recorded which). This receptor was identified in a woman in her late teens or twenties who had recovered from COVID-19.

The CDR3 nucleotides are TGTGCCAGCAGTTTACGGCGGCATCAGCCCCAGCATTTT. Translating gives CASSLRRHQPQHF. The genes are TRBV13 and TRBJ1-5, with unresolved D. The CDR3 runs to 13 residues. V was trimmed by 6 bases and J by 5 bases, leaving 11 bases between them. Per germline, CDR1 PRHDT and CDR2 FYEKMQ (reference sequence).